The next 6 T cell receptor beta chains were all read from a single sample in a study of shared clonotypes between healthy human individuals. Assay: immunoSEQ multiplex PCR; the TCRdb copy retains only in-frame clones and omits some. The table lists more than 2,000,000 clones, around nine tenths of them singletons, with around 0.15% in the top ten. Source material: naive CD4+ T cells sorted from blood. Subset indicated: CD45RA+ positively selected. Receptor source: a man between 18 and 29 years old in good health.

This clone was found once. The chain has TRBV5-1 and TRBJ2-3; 9 bases are a match to TRBD2. V lost 0 bases, J lost 3 bases, and 8 bases stayed unmatched. Germline V gene data show CDR1 as SGHRS and CDR2 as YFSETQ. This CDR3 has 17 amino acids. The CDR3 region is CASSLDSSGGTTDTQYF. The CDR3 DNA follows: TGCGCCAGCAGCTTGGATTCGAGCGGGGGGACAACAGATACGCAGTATTTT.

This chain links TRBV19 with TRBJ2-7; 11 bases match TRBD2. The germline gives CDR1 LNHDA, CDR2 SQIVND (reference sequence). There are 14 residues in the CDR3. J was trimmed by 2 bases and V by 4 bases; bases with no gene match: 1. CDR3: CASSTSGRPYEQYF. The CDR3 DNA sequence: TGTGCCAGTAGTACTAGCGGGAGGCCCTACGAGCAGTACTTC.

This chain uses TRBV5-1 with TRBJ2-3, with D unresolved. Germline V CDR1 and CDR2: SGHRS, YFSETQ. V lost 1 base to trimming and J lost 4 bases, with 16 bases between them. The CDR3 extends over 16 amino acids. Here the CDR3 reads CASSLFSSNGADTQYF. The CDR3 coding sequence is TGCGCCAGCAGCTTGTTCAGTTCTAATGGGGCAGATACGCAGTATTTT.

The chain employs TRBV2 and TRBJ2-3, with a tentative D call TRBD2 (7 bases). Looked up from germline, CDR1 is SNHLY and CDR2 is FYNNEI. The V gene lost 3 bases and the J gene lost 4 bases, with 17 bases spanning the gap. There are 16 residues in the CDR3. This CDR3 reads CASSDRGGFRADTQYF. The CDR3 DNA reads TGTGCCAGCAGTGACAGGGGAGGGTTCCGCGCAGATACGCAGTATTTT.

The chain uses TRBV5-4 and TRBJ2-1; the D is unclear. V was cut by 2 bases and J by 1 base, with 13 bases left in between. Germline V gene sequence: CDR1 SGHNT, CDR2 YYREEE (reference sequence). This CDR3 region has 16 residues. CDR3 nucleotide sequence: TGTGCCAGCAGCTTATCCGCATCCCCATCCTACAATGAGCAGTTCTTC. This codes for CASSLSASPSYNEQFF.

A remark on this clone: Other DNA sequences of this sample code for an identical CDR3. This chain joins TRBV5-1 and TRBJ2-7, with TRBD2 matching 7 bases. The CDR3 is 14 residues long. V trimming: 4 bases; J trimming: 1 base; junction bases outside the gene matches: 5. Germline values: CDR1 SGHRS, CDR2 YFSETQ. Written as DNA, the CDR3 is TGCGCCAGCAGCCTCGGACTAGGTTCCTACGAGCAGTACTTC. Protein sequence: CASSLGLGSYEQYF.